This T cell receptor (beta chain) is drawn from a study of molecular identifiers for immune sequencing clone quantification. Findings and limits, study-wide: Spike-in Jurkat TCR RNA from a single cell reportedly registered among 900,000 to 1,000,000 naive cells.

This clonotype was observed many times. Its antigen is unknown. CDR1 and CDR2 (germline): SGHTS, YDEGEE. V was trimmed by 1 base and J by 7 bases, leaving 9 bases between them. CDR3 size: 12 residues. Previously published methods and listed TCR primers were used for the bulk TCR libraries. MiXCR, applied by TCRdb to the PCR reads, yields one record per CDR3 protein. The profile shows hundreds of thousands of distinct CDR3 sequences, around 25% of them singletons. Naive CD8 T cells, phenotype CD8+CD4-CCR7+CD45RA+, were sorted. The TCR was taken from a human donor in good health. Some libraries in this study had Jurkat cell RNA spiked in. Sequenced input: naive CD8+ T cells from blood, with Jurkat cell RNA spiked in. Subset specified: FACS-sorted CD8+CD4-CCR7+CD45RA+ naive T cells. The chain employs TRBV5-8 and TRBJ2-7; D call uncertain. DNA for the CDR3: TGTGCCAGCAGCTTGCCTCCTGGGGAGCAGTACTTC. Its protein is CASSLPPGEQYF.